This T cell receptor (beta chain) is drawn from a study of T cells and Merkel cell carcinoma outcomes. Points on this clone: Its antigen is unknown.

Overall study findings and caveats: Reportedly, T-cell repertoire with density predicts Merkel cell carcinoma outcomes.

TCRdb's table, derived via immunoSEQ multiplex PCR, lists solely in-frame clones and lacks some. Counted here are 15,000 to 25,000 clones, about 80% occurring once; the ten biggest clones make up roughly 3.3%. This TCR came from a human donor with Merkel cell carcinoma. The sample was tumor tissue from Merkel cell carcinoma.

Here the CDR3 DNA reads TGTGCCAGCAGCCCGTACGCGACTAGCGACCACAATGAGCAGTTCTTC. Protein product: CASSPYATSDHNEQFF. V usage is TRBV14 and J usage is TRBJ2-1; 8 nucleotides agree with TRBD2. V trimming: 4 bases; J trimming: 5 bases; junction bases outside the gene matches: 10. CDR3 length: 16 amino acids. Per the germline V gene, CDR1 is SGHDN and CDR2 is FVKESK.